The clone carrying this T cell receptor (beta chain) has a single count. Antigen unknown. In the PCR, 60 Vbeta and 13 Jbeta primers were used. Sequencing was performed with immunoSEQ multiplex PCR; in TCRdb, only in-frame clones are kept and a portion is missing. This table has under 150,000 clones, about four fifths appearing once. The sample comes from a study of cytomegalovirus exposure and HLA in healthy donors. At the level of the study: The study placed around 80% of its approximately 400 genotyped donors in the Caucasian-associated ancestry cluster.

This CDR3 has 13 residues. Trimming took 4 bases from V and 3 from J, leaving 10 bases between them. Germline lookup yields CDR1 SGHRS and CDR2 YFSETQ. General observations from the study: TCR beta sequences numbering under 20,000 were associated with HLA alleles at 0.05 false discovery rate in a later analysis.

While unrecorded immune exposures were likely, the donors were nominally healthy when sampled. The clonotype was recovered from a male donor in good health and CMV-seropositive. The chain is built from TRBV5-1 and TRBJ2-5; D might be TRBD1 (6 bases). The sequenced material came from PBMCs. The CDR3: CASSTDRKETQYF. CDR3 coding DNA: TGCGCCAGCAGCACGGACAGAAAAGAGACCCAGTACTTC.